A single T cell receptor (beta chain) is shown here with its context. Antigen specificity is unknown. This record belongs to a study of cytomegalovirus exposure and HLA in healthy donors. At the level of the study: A preliminary data release comprised 80 million or so unique TCRs obtained from HLA-typed donors.

Study-wide points: For TCR beta chains, V- and J-gene trimming was later linked to a missense DCLRE1C variant. There was a cluster of highly shared sequence variants that was likely a sequencing artifact.

60 Vbeta and 13 Jbeta primers were used in PCR. Produced via immunoSEQ multiplex PCR; TCRdb's table is partial and in-frame only. The sample yields about 120,000 clones, over 70% seen once. This CDR3 is 12 amino acids long. V was clipped by 9 bases and J by 7 bases, with 10 bases between them. Germline loops: CDR1 MNHEY, CDR2 SVGAGI. The sequencing sample was made of PBMCs. The chain couples TRBV6-5 to TRBJ1-6; D remains ambiguous. The TCR sequence derives from a female donor in good health and CMV-seropositive. The CDR3 DNA is TGTGCCAGTTTTACGAGGAATTCACCCCTCCACTTT. Protein sequence: CASFTRNSPLHF.